This T cell receptor beta chain was sequenced in a study of spatial heterogeneity in lung cancer. Points from the study as a whole: For expanded intratumoral alpha and beta TCRs, counts tracked tumor mutation counts.

As to time point: sample taken at primary tumor resection. TCRs were sequenced from unsorted whole RNA of tumor, nontumor lung or PBMC. Comments on this clonotype: What it recognizes is unknown.

Using its own MiXCR run on the 5' RACE reads, TCRdb lists one record per CDR3 protein. Among 5,000 to 5,500 distinct CDR3 sequences listed, less than 9% were seen once. This CDR3 has 13 residues. Trimming shortened V by 5 bases and J by 5 bases, and 12 bases separated the two germline ends. Per the germline V gene, CDR1 is MNHEY and CDR2 is SVGEGT. The rearrangement uses TRBV6-2 or TRBV6-3 and TRBJ2-5; D gene unclear. The TCR sequence derives from a male donor with early-stage non-small cell lung cancer. This sample comprised lung tumor tissue, obtained at surgery. Here the CDR3 reads CASSRPTKETQYF. The CDR3 nucleotides are TGTGCCAGCAGTCGACCCACCAAGGAGACCCAGTACTTC.